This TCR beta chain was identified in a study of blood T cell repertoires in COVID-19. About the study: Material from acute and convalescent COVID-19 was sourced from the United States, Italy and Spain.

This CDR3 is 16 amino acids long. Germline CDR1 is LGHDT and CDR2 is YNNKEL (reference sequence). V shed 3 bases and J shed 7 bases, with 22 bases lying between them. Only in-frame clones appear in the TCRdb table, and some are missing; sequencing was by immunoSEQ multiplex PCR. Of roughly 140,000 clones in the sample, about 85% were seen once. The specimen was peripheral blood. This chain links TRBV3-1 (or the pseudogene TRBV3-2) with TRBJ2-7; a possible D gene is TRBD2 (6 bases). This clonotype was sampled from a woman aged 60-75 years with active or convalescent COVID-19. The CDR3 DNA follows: TGTGCCAGCAGCCAGGCAGGTGGACTACGATTTAGGGAGCAGTACTTC. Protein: CASSQAGGLRFREQYF.